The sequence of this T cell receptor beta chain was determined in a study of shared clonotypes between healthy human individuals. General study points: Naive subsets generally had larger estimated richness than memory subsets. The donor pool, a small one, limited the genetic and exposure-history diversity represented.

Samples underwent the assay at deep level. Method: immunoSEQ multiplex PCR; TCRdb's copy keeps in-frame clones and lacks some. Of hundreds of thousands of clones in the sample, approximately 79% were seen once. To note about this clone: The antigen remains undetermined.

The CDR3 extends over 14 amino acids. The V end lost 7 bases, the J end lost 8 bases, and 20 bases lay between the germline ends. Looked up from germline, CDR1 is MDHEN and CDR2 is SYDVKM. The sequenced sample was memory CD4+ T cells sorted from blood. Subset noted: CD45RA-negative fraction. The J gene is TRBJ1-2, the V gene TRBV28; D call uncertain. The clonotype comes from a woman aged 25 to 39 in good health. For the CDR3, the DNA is TGTGCCAGCACCACCCAGGTCACTAGAGACGGCTACACCTTC. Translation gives CASTTQVTRDGYTF.